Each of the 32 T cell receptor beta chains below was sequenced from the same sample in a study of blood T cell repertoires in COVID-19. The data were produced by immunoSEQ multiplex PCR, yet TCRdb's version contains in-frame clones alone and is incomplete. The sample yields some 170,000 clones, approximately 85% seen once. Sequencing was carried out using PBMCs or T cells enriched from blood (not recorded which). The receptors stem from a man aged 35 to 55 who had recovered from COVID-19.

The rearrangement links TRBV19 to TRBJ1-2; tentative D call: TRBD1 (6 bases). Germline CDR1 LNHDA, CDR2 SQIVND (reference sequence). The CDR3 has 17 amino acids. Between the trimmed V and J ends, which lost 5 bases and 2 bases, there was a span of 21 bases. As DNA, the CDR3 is TGTGCCAGTAGTGACAGGTCCGGACTTGGCGTCAACTATGGCTACACCTTC. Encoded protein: CASSDRSGLGVNYGYTF.

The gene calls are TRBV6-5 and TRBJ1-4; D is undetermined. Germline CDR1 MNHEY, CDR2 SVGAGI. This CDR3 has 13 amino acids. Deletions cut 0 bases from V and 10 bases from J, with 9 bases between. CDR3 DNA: TGTGCCAGCAGTTACTCGCAACTCTCAAAACTGTTTTTT. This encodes CASSYSQLSKLFF.

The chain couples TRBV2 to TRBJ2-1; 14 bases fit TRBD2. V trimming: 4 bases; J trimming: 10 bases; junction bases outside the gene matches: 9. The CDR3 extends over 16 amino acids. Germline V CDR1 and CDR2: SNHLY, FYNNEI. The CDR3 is CASSAMGLAGAGEQFF. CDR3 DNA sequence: TGTGCCAGCAGTGCCATGGGACTAGCGGGAGCGGGCGAGCAGTTCTTC.

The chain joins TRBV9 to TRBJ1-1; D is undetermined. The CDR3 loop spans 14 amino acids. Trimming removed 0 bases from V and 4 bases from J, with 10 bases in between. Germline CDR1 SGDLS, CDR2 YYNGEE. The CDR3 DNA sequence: TGTGCCAGCAGCGTAGATGTCACGGGCACTGAAGCTTTCTTT. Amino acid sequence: CASSVDVTGTEAFF.

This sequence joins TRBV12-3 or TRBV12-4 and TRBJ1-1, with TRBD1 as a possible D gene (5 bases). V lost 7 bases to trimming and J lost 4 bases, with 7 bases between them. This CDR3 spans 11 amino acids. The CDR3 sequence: CASTRATEAFF. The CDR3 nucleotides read TGTGCCAGCACCAGGGCCACTGAAGCTTTCTTT.

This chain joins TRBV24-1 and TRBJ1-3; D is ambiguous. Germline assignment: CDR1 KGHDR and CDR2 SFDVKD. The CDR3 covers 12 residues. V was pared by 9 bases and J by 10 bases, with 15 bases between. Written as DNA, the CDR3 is TGTGCCACCGCCGCAGGTGGAGGTACCATATATTTT. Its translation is CATAAGGGTIYF.

CDR3 loop: CASSLEQGAISNEQFF. In nucleotides, the CDR3 is TGCGCCAGCAGCCTAGAACAGGGGGCGATCTCCAATGAGCAGTTCTTC. The chain is built from TRBV5-1 and TRBJ2-1; TRBD1 matches at 9 bases. After removal of 4 bases from V and 6 bases from J, the junction contained 11 bases not matched to a gene. Looked up from germline, CDR1 is SGHRS and CDR2 is YFSETQ. There are 16 residues in the CDR3.

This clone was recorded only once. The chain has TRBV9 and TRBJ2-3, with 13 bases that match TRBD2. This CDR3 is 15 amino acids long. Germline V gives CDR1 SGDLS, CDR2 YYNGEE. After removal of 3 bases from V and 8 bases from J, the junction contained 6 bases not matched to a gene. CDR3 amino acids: CASSASLAGGSTQYF. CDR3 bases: TGTGCCAGCAGCGCTTCACTAGCGGGAGGGAGTACGCAGTATTTT.

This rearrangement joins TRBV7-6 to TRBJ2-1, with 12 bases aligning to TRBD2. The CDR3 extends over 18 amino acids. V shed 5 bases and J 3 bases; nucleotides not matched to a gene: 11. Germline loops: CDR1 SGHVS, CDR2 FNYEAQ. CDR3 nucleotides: TGTGCCAGCAGCCAGATGCTAGCGGGAGGGCCATACTACAATGAGCAGTTCTTC. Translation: CASSQMLAGGPYYNEQFF.

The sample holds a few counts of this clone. The CDR3 protein is CASSADRGLGYGYTF. The CDR3 nucleotides read TGCGCCAGCAGCGCAGACAGGGGGCTGGGCTATGGCTACACCTTC. This sequence joins TRBV4-1 and TRBJ1-2; 10 nucleotides match TRBD1. Germline V CDR1 and CDR2: MGHRA, YSYEKL. With V trimmed by 5 bases and J by 4 bases, 7 bases remained unmatched. This CDR3 comprises 15 residues.

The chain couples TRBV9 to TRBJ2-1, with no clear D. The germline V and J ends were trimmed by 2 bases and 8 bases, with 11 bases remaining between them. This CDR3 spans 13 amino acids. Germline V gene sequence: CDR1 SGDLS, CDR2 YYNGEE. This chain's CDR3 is CASSVGEIHEQFF. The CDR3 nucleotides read TGTGCCAGCAGCGTGGGCGAGATCCATGAGCAGTTCTTC.

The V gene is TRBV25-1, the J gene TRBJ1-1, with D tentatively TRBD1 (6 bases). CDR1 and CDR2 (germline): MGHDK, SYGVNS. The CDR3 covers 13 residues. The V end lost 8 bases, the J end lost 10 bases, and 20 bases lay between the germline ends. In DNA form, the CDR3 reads TGTGCCAGCGGACCGAGGGGCAGGGGCGCAGCTTTCTTT. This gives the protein CASGPRGRGAAFF.

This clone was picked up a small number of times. CDR3 DNA: TGTGCCAGCAGCTTAGAAGCAGGCCCCACTGAAGCTTTCTTT. As protein: CASSLEAGPTEAFF. The chain has TRBV11-2 and TRBJ1-1, with D hard to call. V dropped 0 bases and J dropped 4 bases, with 9 bases sitting between them. The CDR3 sequence is 14 residues long. Germline lookup yields CDR1 SGHAT and CDR2 FQNNGV.

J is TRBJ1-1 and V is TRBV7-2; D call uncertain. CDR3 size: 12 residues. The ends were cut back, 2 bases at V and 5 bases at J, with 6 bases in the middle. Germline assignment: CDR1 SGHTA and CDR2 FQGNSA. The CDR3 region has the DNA TGTGCCAGCAGCTTATCACAGACTGAAGCTTTCTTT. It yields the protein CASSLSQTEAFF.

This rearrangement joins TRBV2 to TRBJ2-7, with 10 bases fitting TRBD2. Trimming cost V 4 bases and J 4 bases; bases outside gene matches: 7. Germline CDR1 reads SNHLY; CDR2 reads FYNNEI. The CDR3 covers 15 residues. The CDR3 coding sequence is TGTGCCAGCAGTGGATGGACTAGCGGAAGTTACGAGCAGTACTTC. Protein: CASSGWTSGSYEQYF.

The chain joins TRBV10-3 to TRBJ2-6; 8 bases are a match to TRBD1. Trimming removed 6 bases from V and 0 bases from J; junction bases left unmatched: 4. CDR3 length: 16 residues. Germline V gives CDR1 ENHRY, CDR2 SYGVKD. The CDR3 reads CAIRTGVSSGANVLTF. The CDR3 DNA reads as TGTGCCATCAGGACAGGGGTTAGCTCTGGGGCCAACGTCCTGACTTTC.

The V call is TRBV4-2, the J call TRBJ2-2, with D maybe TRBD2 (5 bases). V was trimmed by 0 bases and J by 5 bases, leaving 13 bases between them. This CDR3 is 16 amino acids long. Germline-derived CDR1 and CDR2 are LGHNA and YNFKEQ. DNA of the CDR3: TGTGCCAGCAGCCAAGATCGTGCGGGTTATACCGGGGAGCTGTTTTTT. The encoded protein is CASSQDRAGYTGELFF.

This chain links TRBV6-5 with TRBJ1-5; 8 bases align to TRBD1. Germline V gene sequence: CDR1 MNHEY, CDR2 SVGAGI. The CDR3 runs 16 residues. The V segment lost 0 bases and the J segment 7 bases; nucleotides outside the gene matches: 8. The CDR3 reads CASSYSRTGTHQPQHF. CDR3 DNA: TGTGCCAGCAGTTACTCCCGGACAGGGACCCACCAGCCCCAGCATTTT.

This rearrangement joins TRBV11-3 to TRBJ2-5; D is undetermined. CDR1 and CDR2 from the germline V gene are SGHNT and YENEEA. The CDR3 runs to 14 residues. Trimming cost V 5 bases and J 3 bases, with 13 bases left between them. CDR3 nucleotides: TGTGCCAGCAGCGCTCAGGAAACCGAAGAGACCCAGTACTTC. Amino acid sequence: CASSAQETEETQYF.

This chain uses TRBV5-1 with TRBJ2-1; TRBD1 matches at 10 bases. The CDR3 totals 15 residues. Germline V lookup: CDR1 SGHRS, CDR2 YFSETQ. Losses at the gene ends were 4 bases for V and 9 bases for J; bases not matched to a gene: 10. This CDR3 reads CASSPRQGASGEQFF. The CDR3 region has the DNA TGCGCCAGCAGCCCAAGACAGGGGGCAAGTGGTGAGCAGTTCTTC.

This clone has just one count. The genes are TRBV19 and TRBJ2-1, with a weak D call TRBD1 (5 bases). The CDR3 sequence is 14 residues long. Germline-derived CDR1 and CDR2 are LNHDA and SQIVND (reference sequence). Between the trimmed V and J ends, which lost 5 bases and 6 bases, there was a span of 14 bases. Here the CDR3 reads CASSPYQGSNEQFF. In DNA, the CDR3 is TGTGCCAGTAGTCCCTATCAGGGCTCCAATGAGCAGTTCTTC.

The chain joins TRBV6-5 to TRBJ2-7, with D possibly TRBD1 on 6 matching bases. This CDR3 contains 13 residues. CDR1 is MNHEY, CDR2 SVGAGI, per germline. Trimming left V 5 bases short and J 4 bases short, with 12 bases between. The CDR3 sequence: CASSNLQGYEQYF. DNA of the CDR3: TGTGCCAGCAGTAACTTACAGGGTTACGAGCAGTACTTC.

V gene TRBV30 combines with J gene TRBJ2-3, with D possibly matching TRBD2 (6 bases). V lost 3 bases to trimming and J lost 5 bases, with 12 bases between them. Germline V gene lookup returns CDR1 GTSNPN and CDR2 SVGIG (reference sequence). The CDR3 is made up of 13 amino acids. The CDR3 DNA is TGTGCCTGGAGGCTAGAGCGGGTAGATACGCAGTATTTT. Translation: CAWRLERVDTQYF.

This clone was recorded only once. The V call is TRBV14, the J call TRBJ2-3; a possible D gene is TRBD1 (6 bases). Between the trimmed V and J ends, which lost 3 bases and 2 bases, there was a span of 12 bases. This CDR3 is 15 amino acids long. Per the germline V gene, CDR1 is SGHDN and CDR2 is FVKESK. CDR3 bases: TGTGCCAGCAGCCATATTGGGGGCCTCACAGATACGCAGTATTTT. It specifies CASSHIGGLTDTQYF.

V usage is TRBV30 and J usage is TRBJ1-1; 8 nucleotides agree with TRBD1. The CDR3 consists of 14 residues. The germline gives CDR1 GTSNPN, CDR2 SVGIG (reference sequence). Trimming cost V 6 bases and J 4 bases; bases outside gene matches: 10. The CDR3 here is CACSKDRAVTEAFF. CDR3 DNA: TGTGCCTGCTCTAAGGACAGGGCGGTCACTGAAGCTTTCTTT.

The CDR3 loop reads CASSSLRGPTYEQYF. In DNA form, the CDR3 reads TGTGCCAGCAGTTCCCTCAGGGGCCCTACCTACGAGCAGTACTTC. The rearrangement links TRBV27 to TRBJ2-7; weak D call: TRBD1 (6 bases). The CDR3 is made up of 15 amino acids. The V and J ends lost 4 bases and 2 bases respectively, with 15 bases between them. Germline values: CDR1 MNHEY, CDR2 SMNVEV (reference sequence).

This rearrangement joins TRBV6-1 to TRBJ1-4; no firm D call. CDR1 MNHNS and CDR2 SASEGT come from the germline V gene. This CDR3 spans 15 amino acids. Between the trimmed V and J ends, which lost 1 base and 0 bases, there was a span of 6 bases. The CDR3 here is CASSEVPATNEKLFF. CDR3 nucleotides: TGTGCCAGCAGTGAAGTGCCGGCAACTAATGAAAAACTGTTTTTT.

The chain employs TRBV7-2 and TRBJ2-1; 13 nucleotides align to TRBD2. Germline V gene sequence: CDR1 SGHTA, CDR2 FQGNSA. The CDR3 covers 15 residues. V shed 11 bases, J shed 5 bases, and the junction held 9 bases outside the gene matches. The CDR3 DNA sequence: TGTGCCGCACTAGCGGGGGGGCGGGCTAACAATGAGCAGTTCTTC. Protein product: CAALAGGRANNEQFF.

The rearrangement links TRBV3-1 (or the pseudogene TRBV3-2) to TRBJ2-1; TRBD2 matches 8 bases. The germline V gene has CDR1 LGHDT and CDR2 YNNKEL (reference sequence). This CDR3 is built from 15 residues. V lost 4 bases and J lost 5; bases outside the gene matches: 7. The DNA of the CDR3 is TGTGCCAGCAGCCGCCGGGGGGGGAGCAACAATGAGCAGTTCTTC. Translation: CASSRRGGSNNEQFF.

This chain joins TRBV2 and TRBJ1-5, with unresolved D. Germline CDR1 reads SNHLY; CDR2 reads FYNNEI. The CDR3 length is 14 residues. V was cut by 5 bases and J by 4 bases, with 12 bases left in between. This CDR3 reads CASSYAERNQPQHF. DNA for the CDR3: TGTGCCAGCAGTTACGCCGAGAGAAATCAGCCCCAGCATTTT.

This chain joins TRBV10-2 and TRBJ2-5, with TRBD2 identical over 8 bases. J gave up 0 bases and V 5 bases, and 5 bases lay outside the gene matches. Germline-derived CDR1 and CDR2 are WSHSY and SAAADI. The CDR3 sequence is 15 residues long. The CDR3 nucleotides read TGCGCCAGCAGTAACGAGCGGGGGAACCAAGAGACCCAGTACTTC. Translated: CASSNERGNQETQYF.

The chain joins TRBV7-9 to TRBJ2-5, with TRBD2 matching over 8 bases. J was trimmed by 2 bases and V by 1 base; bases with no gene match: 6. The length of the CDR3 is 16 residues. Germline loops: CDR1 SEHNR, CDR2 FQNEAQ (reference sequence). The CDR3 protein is CASSLVTSASQETQYF. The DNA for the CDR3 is TGTGCCAGCAGCTTAGTGACTAGCGCTAGTCAAGAGACCCAGTACTTC.